The source of this T cell receptor beta chain is a study of cytomegalovirus exposure and HLA in healthy donors. Profiled with immunoSEQ multiplex PCR; TCRdb holds only in-frame clones, not every one. The sample lists more than 120,000 clones; roughly 87% were seen once. This clonotype was obtained from a man aged 18 to 30 in good health and CMV-seropositive. Sequencing used PBMCs.

DNA for the CDR3: TGCGCCAGCAGCTTTGGGACTAGCGGGGGCTACGAGCAGTACTTC. Protein product: CASSFGTSGGYEQYF. The rearrangement links TRBV5-1 to TRBJ2-7; TRBD2 matches at 14 bases. The length of the CDR3 is 15 residues. Germline-derived CDR1 and CDR2 are SGHRS and YFSETQ. The J segment lost 3 bases and the V segment lost 2 bases, leaving 1 base of the junction unmatched.